The source of this T cell receptor beta chain is a study of T-cell memory formation after mild COVID-19. Whole-study findings and limits: Among CD4+ contracting clones, most were CM and EM, and CD8+ ones EMRA. Some clones that responded turned up in pre-infection memory, which suggests that cross-reactive memory joined in.

About this clonotype itself: Its antigen is not identified.

CDR1 and CDR2 (germline): SEHNR, FQNEAQ (reference sequence). The CDR3 loop spans 15 amino acids. Trimming took 2 bases from V and 4 from J, leaving 14 bases between them. 5'RACE with constant-segment primers yielded barcoded, UMI-tagged TCR alpha and TCR beta cDNA libraries. TCRdb reprocessed the 5' RACE reads with MiXCR, giving one entry per CDR3 protein. Of 550,000 to 700,000 distinct CDR3 sequences detected, 15% to 20% appear once; the ten largest clones hold approximately 8.1%. The chain employs TRBV7-9 and TRBJ1-1; no definite D call. The clonotype originates from an adult woman who had mild COVID-19 (a few samples of this study predate the infection). Cell type and time point are not known. The source material was PBMCs or a T cell subset sorted from them (not recorded which). This CDR3 reads CASSLFADPITEAFF. The CDR3 coding sequence is TGTGCCAGCAGCTTATTCGCAGATCCGATCACTGAAGCTTTCTTT. Full variable domain (remainder filled in from reference TRBV7-9 and TRBJ1-1): DTGVSQNPRHKITKRGQNVTFRCDPISEHNRLYWYRQTLGQGPEFLTYFQNEAQLEKSRLLSDRFSAERPKGSFSTLEIQRTEQGDSAMYLCASSLFADPITEAFFGQGTRLTVV.